The 5 T cell receptor beta chains below come from one sample, sequenced in a study of blood T cell repertoires in COVID-19. Here immunoSEQ multiplex PCR was the method, and the copy in TCRdb shows in-frame clones only, minus some. The sample lists roughly 310,000 clones, 75% to 90% occurring once. The sequenced material came from peripheral blood. The receptors come from a woman between 25 and 40 years old with COVID-19, enrolled during active disease.

J is TRBJ2-1 and V is TRBV5-4; tentative D call: TRBD2 (5 bases). CDR1 is SGHNT, CDR2 YYREEE, per germline (reference sequence). V gave up 1 base and J gave up 7 bases, with 15 bases separating them. The CDR3 runs to 15 residues. The CDR3 DNA reads TGTGCCAGCAGCTTGATACTAGATAGGATAAATGAGCAGTTCTTC. It translates to CASSLILDRINEQFF.

The chain has TRBV12-3 or TRBV12-4 and TRBJ2-1; no clear D. This CDR3 is built from 13 residues. Trimming stripped 2 bases from V and 5 bases from J, with 7 bases between. CDR3 sequence: CASSLLVNNEQFF. CDR3 in DNA: TGTGCCAGCAGTTTACTAGTTAACAATGAGCAGTTCTTC.

The V call is TRBV3-1 (or the pseudogene TRBV3-2), the J call TRBJ2-5; 14 nucleotides agree with TRBD2. CDR1 and CDR2 (germline): LGHDT, YNNKEL (reference sequence). Unmatched junction bases numbered 6, after V lost 3 bases and J lost 3 bases. The length of the CDR3 is 17 residues. The CDR3 loop is CASSQGLAGEEEETQYF. CDR3 nucleotides: TGTGCCAGCAGCCAGGGACTAGCGGGAGAGGAAGAAGAGACCCAGTACTTC.

A word on this clone: Germline is not matched at one junction end, which may reflect a read error. The chain carries TRBV5-1 and TRBJ2-1; 12 bases line up with TRBD2. The CDR3 runs to 19 residues. Germline loops: CDR1 SGHRS, CDR2 YFSETQ. In DNA, the CDR3 is TGCGCCAGCAGCTTGGTCCTAGCGGGAGGGCCTAGCTCCTACAATGGGCAGTTCTTC. Translation: CASSLVLAGGPSSYNGQFF.

CDR3 sequence reads: CASSSVAGLTKNIQYF. CDR3 bases: TGTGCCAGCAGTTCCGTAGCGGGTCTGACCAAAAACATTCAGTACTTC. This chain links TRBV27 with TRBJ2-4, with 7 bases matching TRBD2. The length of the CDR3 is 16 residues. V was clipped by 4 bases and J by 2 bases; unmatched bases: 8. Germline CDR1 is MNHEY and CDR2 is SMNVEV (reference sequence).